Below, 20 T cell receptor beta chains from the same sample are listed, as sequenced in a study of T-cell reconstitution after alpha-beta-depleted transplantation in children listed by TCRdb under 2016. Receptor amplification or capture employed PCR. TCRdb lists the instrument as Illumina HiSeq 2500. Molecular barcoding was employed in the preparation of TCR libraries, with unique molecular identifiers being used to normalize TCRbeta repertoire quantification. TCRdb cleaned the public reads at Q25 with fastp, built clones with MiXCR and kept in-frame beta chains. Each CDR3 protein appears once, grouped with its most common genes and DNA. The sample data list some 600,000 distinct CDR3 sequences, and roughly 13% of these were observed just once. Of the sample, around 2.2% falls within the top ten clones. Read against the paper, the sample's treatment or condition label means: allogeneic hematopoietic cell transplantation with graft depleted of TCRalphabeta T cells and CD19 B cells.

Material: PBMCs, mostly from graft donor cells, obtained 360 days after TCRalphabeta/CD19-depleted stem cell transplant. The receptors originated from a male patient under 18 who had a stem cell transplant for acute myeloid leukemia, so the T cells may come from the graft donor.

This clonotype was seen a handful of times. V and J are TRBV9 and TRBJ2-7; no clear D. Germline loops: CDR1 SGDLS, CDR2 YYNGEE. Trimming removed 0 bases at V and 0 bases at J, with 19 bases between. The CDR3 is made up of 18 amino acids. CDR3 in amino acids: CASSVGPTWAKSSYEQYF. The CDR3 DNA is TGTGCCAGCAGCGTAGGCCCAACTTGGGCCAAGAGCTCCTACGAGCAGTACTTC. The variable domain in full, completed from reference TRBV9 and TRBJ2-7, reads DSGVTQTPKHLITATGQRVTLRCSPRSGDLSVYWYQQSLDQGLQFLIQYYNGEERAKGNILERFSAQQFPDLHSELNLSSLELGDSALYFCASSVGPTWAKSSYEQYFGPGTRLTVT.

This clonotype was observed a few times. The chain employs TRBV7-2 and TRBJ2-6; D is unresolved. The CDR3 runs 14 residues. Trimming stripped 5 bases from V and 0 bases from J, with 5 bases between. The germline gives CDR1 SGHTA, CDR2 FQGNSA. CDR3 bases: TGTGCCAGCAGCGTCCCCTCTGGGGCCAACGTCCTGACTTTC. Translation: CASSVPSGANVLTF.

The chain carries TRBV29-1 and TRBJ2-1; 9 bases align to TRBD2. Germline CDR1 reads SQVTM; CDR2 reads ANQGSEA. The V and J ends lost 6 bases and 8 bases, in that order; junction bases with no gene match: 11. CDR3 length: 14 residues. CDR3 nucleotides: TGCAGCGTCGTGGGACTAGCCCGAAGGGATGAGCAGTTCTTC. Translated: CSVVGLARRDEQFF.

This clonotype was detected a few times. This sequence joins TRBV18 and TRBJ1-3; a weak D match, TRBD1 (5 bases). Deletions cut 0 bases from V and 0 bases from J, with 9 bases between. Germline-derived CDR1 and CDR2 are KGHSH and LQKENI. This CDR3 is 16 amino acids long. CDR3 protein: CASSPPGPLSGNTIYF. For the CDR3, the DNA is TGTGCCAGCTCACCACCGGGACCGCTCTCTGGAAACACCATATATTTT.

The gene calls are TRBV27 and TRBJ2-7; 10 nucleotides match TRBD1. The V segment lost 10 bases and the J segment 3 bases; nucleotides outside the gene matches: 12. The germline V gene has CDR1 MNHEY and CDR2 SMNVEV (reference sequence). There are 15 residues in the CDR3. The CDR3 sequence: CATIYSGQGYYEQYF. CDR3 coding DNA: TGTGCCACCATTTATTCGGGACAGGGGTACTACGAGCAGTACTTC.

Written as DNA, the CDR3 is TGTGCCAGCAGCCTTTCCAGGGGACGAGAGCAGTTCTTC. Translated, it gives CASSLSRGREQFF. This chain joins TRBV6-2 or TRBV6-3 and TRBJ2-1; tentative D call: TRBD1 (6 bases). Germline assignment: CDR1 MNHEY and CDR2 SVGEGT. V dropped 6 bases and J dropped 10 bases, with 16 bases sitting between them. The CDR3 covers 13 residues.

This sequence joins TRBV6-1 and TRBJ2-3; 13 positions match TRBD2. CDR1 is MNHNS and CDR2 is SASEGT in the germline V gene. V shed 7 bases, J shed 2 bases, and the junction held 3 bases outside the gene matches. There are 15 residues in the CDR3. CDR3 sequence: CASMGLAGTTDTQYF. The CDR3 DNA sequence: TGTGCCAGCATGGGACTAGCGGGGACCACAGATACGCAGTATTTT.

This clonotype was observed a handful of times. The genes are TRBV28 and TRBJ2-7; D might be TRBD1 (5 bases). The germline V and J ends were trimmed by 5 bases and 0 bases, with 14 bases remaining between them. Germline V gene sequence: CDR1 MDHEN, CDR2 SYDVKM. CDR3 size: 15 residues. Written as DNA, the CDR3 is TGTGCCAGCAGTCGGCACTGGGGCAGCTCCTACGAGCAGTACTTC. Translated: CASSRHWGSSYEQYF.

This clonotype has at least ten counts. This chain connects TRBV4-3 to TRBJ2-4; D is possibly TRBD2 (7 bases). V was shortened by 1 base and J by 9 bases, with 10 bases between the two germline ends. The CDR3 runs 13 residues. From germline, CDR1 is LGHNA and CDR2 YSLEER. This CDR3 is CASSQGGGGIQYF. As DNA, the CDR3 is TGCGCCAGCAGCCAAGGGGGGGGCGGCATTCAGTACTTC.

This clonotype was observed a few times. The chain recombines TRBV29-1 with TRBJ1-1; 8 bases line up with TRBD1. V lost 5 bases and J lost 4; bases outside the gene matches: 6. This CDR3 region has 13 residues. The germline CDR1 and CDR2 sequences are SQVTM and ANQGSEA. CDR3 residues: CSVRGQGSTEAFF. The CDR3 DNA reads TGCAGCGTTCGAGGACAGGGAAGCACTGAAGCTTTCTTT.

This clonotype was seen ten or more times. The rearrangement links TRBV7-2 to TRBJ2-1, with 11 bases that match TRBD2. Losses at the gene ends were 8 bases for V and 10 bases for J; bases not matched to a gene: 4. CDR3 length: 12 amino acids. Germline CDR1 reads SGHTA; CDR2 reads FQGNSA. The DNA for the CDR3 is TGTGCCAGCGGGATAGCGGGAGGGGAGCAGTTCTTC. Its translation: CASGIAGGEQFF.

This clonotype was counted ten times or more. V usage is TRBV28 and J usage is TRBJ1-1; D uncertain. The V end was cut by 8 bases, the J end by 8 bases, with 12 bases between. This CDR3 is built from 11 residues. In germline, CDR1 is MDHEN, CDR2 SYDVKM. In nucleotides, the CDR3 is TGTGCCAGCCTCAACGTTAGGGAAGCTTTCTTT. This translates into CASLNVREAFF.

The V gene is TRBV15, the J gene TRBJ1-5; D gene uncertain. The V and J ends lost 4 bases and 6 bases respectively, with 19 bases between them. Germline V gene sequence: CDR1 LNHNV, CDR2 YYDKDF (reference sequence). The CDR3 runs to 16 residues. CDR3 nucleotide sequence: TGTGCCACCAGCACACACGGTCCAGGCGGAGGTCAGCCCCAGCATTTT. Protein: CATSTHGPGGGQPQHF.

This clonotype was observed at least ten times. The gene calls are TRBV7-3 and TRBJ2-7; possible D gene TRBD2, 5 bases. V lost 5 bases to trimming and J lost 6 bases, with 14 bases between them. Germline CDR1 and CDR2: SGHTA and FQGTGA. The CDR3 sequence is 13 residues long. In DNA, the CDR3 is TGTGCCAGCAGCATCACCCCTAGCCTCGAGCAGTACTTC. As protein: CASSITPSLEQYF.

This clonotype turned up a few times. The chain combines TRBV6-2 or TRBV6-3 with TRBJ2-2; 7 bases align to TRBD1. The V gene end was trimmed by 0 bases and the J gene end by 3 bases; junction bases not matched to a gene: 7. This CDR3 has 17 amino acids. Per the germline V gene, CDR1 is MNHEY and CDR2 is SVGEGT. CDR3 protein: CASSYSTDRVDTGELFF. The CDR3 nucleotides read TGTGCCAGCAGTTACTCGACCGACAGGGTCGACACCGGGGAGCTGTTTTTT.

This clonotype showed up many times. The chain couples TRBV5-1 to TRBJ2-3, with D uncertain. There are 12 residues in the CDR3. Germline CDR1 and CDR2: SGHRS and YFSETQ. Trimming stripped 0 bases from V and 10 bases from J, with 9 bases between. CDR3 amino acids: CASSLDPKAQYF. The CDR3, as DNA: TGCGCCAGCAGCTTGGACCCGAAGGCGCAGTATTTT.

The chain combines TRBV20-1 with TRBJ2-5; possibly TRBD1 for D (7 bases). Trimming took off 7 bases at V and 7 bases at J, with 25 bases between the two ends. This CDR3 spans 15 amino acids. The germline V gene has CDR1 DFQATT and CDR2 SNEGSKA (reference sequence). The CDR3 protein is CSVAGTEFGGGTQYF. The CDR3 nucleotides read TGCAGTGTTGCGGGGACAGAGTTTGGTGGAGGGACCCAGTACTTC.

This clonotype was observed a few times. The V call is TRBV6-1, the J call TRBJ2-1; 8 nucleotides agree with TRBD1. This CDR3 contains 15 residues. With V trimmed by 4 bases and J by 4 bases, 6 bases remained unmatched. Germline V gene sequence: CDR1 MNHNS, CDR2 SASEGT. CDR3 amino acids: CASSVYRGNYNEQFF. The CDR3 region has the DNA TGTGCCAGCAGTGTGTACAGGGGGAATTACAATGAGCAGTTCTTC.

This clonotype was seen more than once but under ten times. The J gene is TRBJ2-1, the V gene TRBV20-1, with unresolved D. CDR3 length equals 11 residues. CDR1 DFQATT and CDR2 SNEGSKA come from the germline V gene (reference sequence). V lost 6 bases, J lost 6 bases, and 9 bases lay in between. The CDR3 coding sequence is TGCAGTGCCATACGTCCCAATGAGCAGTTCTTC. Encoded protein: CSAIRPNEQFF.

The chain is built from TRBV7-9 and TRBJ2-2, with D perhaps TRBD2 (6 bases). V was cut by 7 bases and J by 2 bases, with 20 bases left in between. The germline CDR1 and CDR2 sequences are SEHNR and FQNEAQ (reference sequence). The CDR3 is 17 residues long. The CDR3 is CASTLNPLALNTGELFF. Written as DNA, the CDR3 is TGTGCCAGCACCCTAAACCCCCTAGCGCTCAACACCGGGGAGCTGTTTTTT.